The 6 T cell receptor beta chains below all came from one sample that was sequenced in a study of OX40 agonist ivuxolimab in advanced cancers. Sequencing was performed with immunoSEQ multiplex PCR; in TCRdb, only in-frame clones are kept and a portion is missing. Among over 45,000 clones listed, around 75% were seen once. Sequences were derived from CD4+ or CD8+ T cells sorted from blood, sampled in a trial of the OX40 agonist ivuxolimab. The receptors here all came from an adult with an advanced solid tumor such as melanoma, head and neck, liver or kidney cancer.

In its sample, this clone was seen once. The rearrangement joins TRBV14 to TRBJ2-7, with D perhaps TRBD2 (5 bases). Germline assignment: CDR1 SGHDN and CDR2 FVKESK. V was clipped by 4 bases and J by 4 bases, with 17 bases between them. The CDR3 spans 15 residues. DNA of the CDR3: TGTGCCAGCAGCCCCCCCGGGATACAACGTTACGAGCAGTACTTC. Its protein is CASSPPGIQRYEQYF.

This clone has a single count. The rearrangement uses TRBV10-3 and TRBJ2-3; 10 bases fit TRBD2. The J segment lost 4 bases and the V segment lost 2 bases, leaving 6 bases of the junction unmatched. The germline CDR1 and CDR2 sequences are ENHRY and SYGVKD. This CDR3 region has 16 residues. CDR3 DNA sequence: TGTGCCATCAGTGAGCCTCCGGGACTAGCGTCAGATACGCAGTATTTT. It translates to CAISEPPGLASDTQYF.

The chain uses TRBV11-2 and TRBJ2-1; a possible D gene is TRBD1 (6 bases). CDR1 is SGHAT and CDR2 is FQNNGV in the germline V gene. The CDR3 sequence is 17 residues long. V shed 4 bases and J shed 0 bases, with 16 bases lying between them. CDR3 in amino acids: CASSWGRGLTSYNEQFF. For the CDR3, the DNA is TGTGCCAGCAGCTGGGGGCGTGGGCTTACCTCCTACAATGAGCAGTTCTTC.

This clone has only one observation. The chain has TRBV19 and TRBJ2-7; 7 bases map to TRBD1. V gave up 3 bases and J gave up 4 bases; unmatched junction bases: 3. CDR1 and CDR2 (germline): LNHDA, SQIVND (reference sequence). CDR3 length: 13 amino acids. The CDR3 loop is CASSIVQGYEQYF. The CDR3 bases are TGTGCCAGTAGTATCGTACAGGGGTACGAGCAGTACTTC.

The J gene is TRBJ2-7, the V gene TRBV28; 9 nucleotides agree with TRBD2. Losses at the gene ends were 1 base for V and 1 base for J; bases not matched to a gene: 2. The germline V gene has CDR1 MDHEN and CDR2 SYDVKM. CDR3 size: 15 residues. CDR3 loop: CASSLFAGGSYEQYF. In DNA, the CDR3 is TGTGCCAGCAGTTTATTTGCGGGAGGGTCCTACGAGCAGTACTTC.

This clone was detected a few times. CDR3: CASSIQGTQPQHF. The CDR3 DNA follows: TGTGCCAGTAGTATCCAGGGGACCCAGCCCCAGCATTTT. V gene TRBV19 combines with J gene TRBJ1-5; tentative D call: TRBD1 (6 bases). The V gene lost 3 bases and the J gene lost 7 bases, with 10 bases spanning the gap. There are 13 residues in the CDR3. Germline lookup yields CDR1 LNHDA and CDR2 SQIVND (reference sequence).